The present T cell receptor beta chain was sequenced within a study of blood T cell repertoires in COVID-19. About the research overall: The United States, Italy and Spain were the sources of the acute and convalescent COVID-19 samples.

TCRdb's table, derived via immunoSEQ multiplex PCR, lists solely in-frame clones and lacks some. The table shows around 320,000 clones, with 88% occurring only once. Sequences were obtained from peripheral blood. The sequence was obtained from a woman in her twenties or thirties who had recovered from COVID-19.

The CDR3 DNA is TGTGCCTGGAGACCGCAGGGTAGTGGTGGCTACACCTTC. Protein: CAWRPQGSGGYTF. V gene TRBV30 combines with J gene TRBJ1-2; D is perhaps TRBD1 (5 bases). CDR3 length: 13 residues. The V and J ends lost 3 bases and 7 bases respectively, with 15 bases between them. CDR1 and CDR2 from the germline V gene are GTSNPN and SVGIG (reference sequence).